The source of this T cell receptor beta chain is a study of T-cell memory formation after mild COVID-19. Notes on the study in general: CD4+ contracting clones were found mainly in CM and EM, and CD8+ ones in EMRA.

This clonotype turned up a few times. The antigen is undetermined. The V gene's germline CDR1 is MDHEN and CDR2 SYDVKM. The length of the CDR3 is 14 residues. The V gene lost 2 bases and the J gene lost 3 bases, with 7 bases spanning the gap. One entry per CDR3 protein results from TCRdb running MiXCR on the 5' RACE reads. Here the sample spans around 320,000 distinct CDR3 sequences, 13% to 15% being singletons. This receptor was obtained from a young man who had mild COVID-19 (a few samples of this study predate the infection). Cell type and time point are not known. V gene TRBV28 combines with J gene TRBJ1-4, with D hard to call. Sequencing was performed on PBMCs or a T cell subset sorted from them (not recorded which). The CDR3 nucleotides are TGTGCCAGCAGTTTAACCGGGGCTAATGAAAAACTGTTTTTT. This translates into CASSLTGANEKLFF. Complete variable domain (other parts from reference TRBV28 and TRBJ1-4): DVKVTQSSRYLVKRTGEKVFLECVQDMDHENMFWYRQDPGLGLRLIYFSYDVKMKEKGDIPEGYSVSREKKERFSLILESASTNQTSMYLCASSLTGANEKLFFGSGTQLSVL.